A selection of T cell receptor beta chains follows, all from one sample in a study of cytomegalovirus exposure and HLA in healthy donors. Data came from immunoSEQ multiplex PCR; TCRdb stores just in-frame clones and leaves some out. Among 100,000 to 120,000 clones listed, around 85% were seen once. The sample taken for sequencing was PBMCs. Receptors were obtained from a man under 40 in good health and CMV-seropositive. The CDR3 runs from the conserved cysteine through the conserved F or W. Each record gives: CDR3 protein, CDR3 DNA, V gene, D gene, clone size, J gene. A D gene is named only where the DNA matches it firmly. Only part of the rows carry a size: once, few, many, or a class if the clone is expanded.

CDR3: CAIAGFSLSYEQYF; DNA: TGTGCCATCGCGGGTTTTTCCCTCTCCTACGAGCAGTACTTC; V: TRBV10-3; D: -; size: -; J: TRBJ2-7
CDR3: CASSLSGGAGYEQYF; DNA: TGTGCCAGCAGTTTATCGGGCGGGGCGGGATACGAGCAGTACTTC; V: TRBV27; D: -; size: -; J: TRBJ2-7
CDR3: CASKANNQPQHF; DNA: TGTGCCAGCAAAGCAAATAATCAGCCCCAGCATTTT; V: TRBV28; D: -; size: -; J: TRBJ1-5
CDR3: CSVEGGGAHSYEQYF; DNA: TGCAGCGTTGAAGGGGGAGGGGCCCACTCCTACGAGCAGTACTTC; V: TRBV29-1; D: TRBD2; size: -; J: TRBJ2-7
CDR3: CASSWTTDRNYGYTF; DNA: TGCGCCAGCAGCTGGACGACTGACAGAAACTATGGCTACACCTTC; V: TRBV5-1; D: -; size: few; J: TRBJ1-2
CDR3: CASSLGGFAGFGYNEQFF; DNA: TGTGCCAGCAGCTTAGGGGGGTTCGCCGGCTTTGGGTACAATGAGCAGTTCTTC; V: TRBV7-3; D: -; size: -; J: TRBJ2-1
CDR3: CASSEGTGSTRQYF; DNA: TGTGCCAGCAGCGAGGGGACAGGATCCACAAGGCAGTATTTT; V: TRBV9; D: TRBD1; size: -; J: TRBJ2-3
CDR3: CASSNGTASREQYF; DNA: TGTGCCAGCTCTAACGGGACAGCAAGTAGGGAGCAGTACTTC; V: TRBV25-1; D: TRBD1; size: -; J: TRBJ2-7
CDR3: CASSLEGISNQPQHF; DNA: TGCGCCAGCAGCTTGGAGGGGATAAGCAATCAGCCCCAGCATTTT; V: TRBV5-1; D: -; size: -; J: TRBJ1-5
CDR3: CASLRAQETQYF; DNA: TGTGCCAGCTTGAGGGCCCAAGAGACCCAGTACTTC; V: TRBV2; D: -; size: -; J: TRBJ2-5